What follows are 29 T cell receptor beta chains derived from one specimen sequenced in a study of T cells after yellow fever vaccination. TCRdb called the 5' RACE reads again in MiXCR, with one record for every CDR3 protein. There are roughly 340,000 distinct CDR3 sequences in the sample; about 4% occur only once, and approximately 24% lies in the top ten. Sequenced here: PBMCs, sampled 5 days after the yellow fever booster vaccination. All receptors come from a man aged 18 to 30 who received the YFV17D yellow fever vaccine.

In its sample, this clonotype was seen many times. The CDR3 spells CASSRNQNPGYTEAFF. DNA of the CDR3: TGTGCCAGCAGCCGCAATCAAAATCCAGGGTACACTGAAGCTTTCTTT. This chain links TRBV12-3 or TRBV12-4 with TRBJ1-1, with D tentatively TRBD1 (5 bases). V was shortened by 6 bases and J by 3 bases, with 20 bases between the two germline ends. The CDR3 runs 16 residues.

Only a few counts were recorded for this clonotype. An end of the junction does not agree with germline; a read error may underlie this. This chain joins TRBV9 and TRBJ2-1; 7 nucleotides agree with TRBD1. Germline lookup yields CDR1 SGDLS and CDR2 YYNGEE. The CDR3 has 14 residues. The CDR3 coding sequence is TGTTCCAGCAGCGCCGGGACAGCTCCGGGTGAGCAGTTCTTC. Translating it yields CSSSAGTAPGEQFF.

With respect to this clonotype: A much larger clonotype is one base distant, so this may be a read error. The chain employs TRBV5-1 and TRBJ2-5, with 8 bases identical to TRBD1. V shed 6 bases, J shed 5 bases, and the junction held 6 bases outside the gene matches. CDR1 SGHRS and CDR2 YFSETQ come from the germline V gene. CDR3 length: 13 amino acids. The CDR3 protein is CASIQGARETQYF. The CDR3 DNA reads TGCGCCAGCATCCAGGGGGCGCGGGAGACCCAGTACTTC.

This clonotype appeared a few times. This chain connects TRBV20-1 to TRBJ1-2, with 8 bases fitting TRBD1. Germline values: CDR1 DFQATT, CDR2 SNEGSKA (reference sequence). The CDR3 loop spans 13 amino acids. This CDR3 reads CRPSGGYNYGYTF. DNA for the CDR3: TGCAGGCCGTCAGGGGGCTATAACTATGGCTACACCTTC.

In its sample, this clonotype was seen a few times. The rearrangement joins TRBV15 to TRBJ2-5; 10 bases are a match to TRBD1. V lost 3 bases to trimming and J lost 2 bases; unmatched junction nucleotides: 3. This CDR3 contains 15 residues. Germline assignment: CDR1 LNHNV and CDR2 YYDKDF (reference sequence). Written as DNA, the CDR3 is TGTGCCACCAGCAGGGACAGGGGGGAACAAGAGACCCAGTACTTC. Translating gives CATSRDRGEQETQYF.

The rearrangement uses TRBV2 and TRBJ2-2; D gene uncertain. Germline-derived CDR1 and CDR2 are SNHLY and FYNNEI. V was shortened by 7 bases and J by 2 bases, with 14 bases between the two germline ends. This CDR3 has 15 amino acids. The chain's CDR3 is CASTSTLPNTGELFF. The CDR3 bases are TGTGCCAGCACCTCGACTCTCCCCAACACCGGGGAGCTGTTTTTT.

This clonotype was seen many times. The chain joins TRBV5-5 to TRBJ2-3; the match to TRBD2 covers 9 bases. Germline CDR1 and CDR2: SGHKS and YYEKEE (reference sequence). The CDR3 is 16 amino acids. V was pared by 0 bases and J by 9 bases, with 11 bases of the junction left unmatched. The CDR3 loop is CASSLVLAGPRGTQYF. The CDR3 DNA reads as TGTGCCAGCAGCTTGGTTCTAGCGGGGCCTAGGGGGACGCAGTATTTT.

This clonotype was counted ten times or more. CDR3 in amino acids: CASMPGQAETQYF. CDR3 coding DNA: TGTGCCAGCATGCCGGGACAGGCAGAGACCCAGTACTTC. The V call is TRBV6-1, the J call TRBJ2-5; 8 bases match TRBD1. CDR1 and CDR2 from the germline V gene are MNHNS and SASEGT. The CDR3 loop spans 13 amino acids. V shed 7 bases, J shed 4 bases, and the junction held 5 bases outside the gene matches.

This clonotype was recorded at least ten times. The chain recombines TRBV28 with TRBJ2-7, with unresolved D. CDR1 and CDR2 (germline): MDHEN, SYDVKM. V lost 5 bases, J lost 0 bases, and 8 bases lay in between. The CDR3 consists of 13 residues. CDR3 residues: CASSAVSSYEQYV. The CDR3 nucleotides read TGTGCCAGCAGTGCTGTTAGCTCCTACGAGCAGTACGTC.

This clonotype was counted only a few times. V is TRBV5-5 and J is TRBJ2-7; weak D call: TRBD1 (6 bases). The CDR3 is made up of 15 amino acids. The V and J ends lost 0 bases and 3 bases respectively, with 13 bases between them. Germline CDR1 and CDR2: SGHKS and YYEKEE (reference sequence). This CDR3 is CASSLAGDEDYEQYV. CDR3 bases: TGTGCCAGCAGCTTGGCAGGGGATGAGGACTACGAGCAGTACGTC.

V usage is TRBV20-1 and J usage is TRBJ1-3; D uncertain. Trimming took off 4 bases at V and 0 bases at J, with 4 bases between the two ends. The germline gives CDR1 DFQATT, CDR2 SNEGSKA (reference sequence). CDR3 length: 12 amino acids. CDR3 in DNA: TGCAGTGCTACTACCTCTGGAAACACCATATATTTT. Encoded protein: CSATTSGNTIYF.

This clonotype appeared a few times. CDR3 residues: CASSSRGQIYGYTF. The DNA for the CDR3 is TGTGCCAGCAGTTCCAGAGGACAGATCTATGGCTACACCTTC. The chain recombines TRBV6-6 with TRBJ1-2; possible D gene TRBD1, 6 bases. Germline values: CDR1 MNHNY, CDR2 SVGAGI (reference sequence). This CDR3 region has 14 residues. V was shortened by 4 bases and J by 4 bases, with 13 bases between the two germline ends.

The table lists this clonotype with many counts. V is TRBV7-3 and J is TRBJ2-5; 15 positions agree with TRBD2. J was trimmed by 4 bases and V by 5 bases; bases with no gene match: 8. Germline CDR1 and CDR2: SGHTA and FQGTGA. This CDR3 region has 17 residues. The CDR3, as DNA: TGTGCCAGCAGCCCAGGACTAGCGGGGGGGCCACGAGAGACCCAGTACTTC. Translation gives CASSPGLAGGPRETQYF.

This clonotype was counted many times. The V and J genes are TRBV5-1 and TRBJ1-3, with D unresolved. CDR3 length: 14 amino acids. The germline gives CDR1 SGHRS, CDR2 YFSETQ. V lost 0 bases to trimming and J lost 3 bases, with 7 bases between them. CDR3 DNA: TGCGCCAGCAGCTTGGACCCGGTTGGAAACACCATATATTTT. Amino acids: CASSLDPVGNTIYF.

In this sample, this clonotype turned up many times. The chain carries TRBV5-1 and TRBJ2-1; D could derive from TRBD1 or TRBD2 (7 bases each). V shed 7 bases and J shed 4 bases, with 18 bases lying between them. CDR3 size: 15 residues. The germline V gene has CDR1 SGHRS and CDR2 YFSETQ. As DNA, the CDR3 is TGCGCCAGCTCCCCAGGGGGGGGGCTTTACAATGAGCAGTTCTTC. Translating it yields CASSPGGGLYNEQFF.

This chain links TRBV20-1 with TRBJ1-1; D remains unclear. CDR1 and CDR2 (germline): DFQATT, SNEGSKA (reference sequence). The CDR3 extends over 12 amino acids. Between the trimmed V and J ends, which lost 7 bases and 0 bases, there was a span of 9 bases. CDR3 region: CSVTGLNTEAFF. CDR3 sequence (DNA): TGCAGTGTAACGGGTCTGAACACTGAAGCTTTCTTT.

The chain uses TRBV19 and TRBJ1-2, with 8 bases aligning to TRBD1. The J segment lost 4 bases and the V segment lost 0 bases, leaving 4 bases of the junction unmatched. Germline loops: CDR1 LNHDA, CDR2 SQIVND (reference sequence). The CDR3 contains 15 residues. The CDR3 reads CASSIEPTGAYGYTF. The CDR3 DNA is TGTGCCAGTAGTATAGAGCCGACAGGGGCCTATGGCTACACCTTC. Variable domain in full (rest from reference TRBV19 and TRBJ1-2): DGGITQSPKYLFRKEGQNVTLSCEQNLNHDAMYWYRQDPGQGLRLIYYSQIVNDFQKGDIAEGYSVSREKKESFPLTVTSAQKNPTAFYLCASSIEPTGAYGYTFGSGTRLTVV.

V is TRBV6-5 and J is TRBJ2-3; D perhaps matches TRBD1 (6 bases). V lost 0 bases and J lost 4, with 14 bases in between. This CDR3 is 16 amino acids long. Germline V gene sequence: CDR1 MNHEY, CDR2 SVGAGI. The CDR3 sequence is CASSYSYRVNPDTQYF. In nucleotides, the CDR3 is TGTGCCAGCAGTTACTCGTACAGGGTTAACCCAGATACGCAGTATTTT.

This clonotype was recorded many times. The chain combines TRBV30 with TRBJ2-2; D remains ambiguous. The V gene lost 0 bases and the J gene lost 4 bases, with 6 bases spanning the gap. Germline CDR1 is GTSNPN and CDR2 is SVGIG (reference sequence). CDR3 size: 13 residues. The CDR3 nucleotides read TGTGCCTGGAGTGTAGTAAGCACCGGGGAGCTGTTTTTT. This codes for CAWSVVSTGELFF.

This clonotype was counted between two and nine times. The chain employs TRBV12-3 or TRBV12-4 and TRBJ1-1; D perhaps matches TRBD1 (6 bases). With 1 base removed from V and 4 bases from J, the gap between germline ends came to 10 bases. The CDR3 runs to 14 residues. CDR3 in amino acids: CASSLEGVGTEAFF. The CDR3 DNA reads TGTGCCAGCAGTTTAGAGGGGGTAGGCACTGAAGCTTTCTTT.

This sequence joins TRBV5-1 and TRBJ2-1; 7 bases agree with TRBD1. Germline V gives CDR1 SGHRS, CDR2 YFSETQ. V was clipped by 4 bases and J by 7 bases; unmatched bases: 14. The CDR3 is 16 residues long. The CDR3 loop reads CASSPSPETGSNEQFF. The CDR3 DNA is TGCGCCAGCAGCCCGTCCCCCGAGACAGGGTCGAATGAGCAGTTCTTC.

This clonotype has ten or more counts. The chain combines TRBV7-9 with TRBJ1-3, with TRBD1 as a possible D gene (5 bases). Trimming removed 3 bases from V and 7 bases from J, with 10 bases in between. The germline gives CDR1 SEHNR, CDR2 FQNEAQ (reference sequence). The CDR3 totals 13 residues. As DNA, the CDR3 is TGTGCCAGCAGCTTCGACAGTTGGAACACCATATATTTT. The encoded protein is CASSFDSWNTIYF.

This clonotype was detected only a few times. A read error may account for a junction end that differs from germline. The genes are TRBV5-1 and TRBJ2-4, with D tentatively TRBD1 (6 bases). The germline CDR1 and CDR2 sequences are SGHRS and YFSETQ. The length of the CDR3 is 10 residues. The CDR3 sequence: CASPDSRGNF. The CDR3 DNA follows: TGCGCCAGCCCGGACAGCCGTGGTAACTTC.

There are many counts of this clonotype. As DNA, the CDR3 is TGCGCCAGCAGCTTGGCGTTGCGGCAAGAGACCCAGTACTTC. Its translation: CASSLALRQETQYF. This chain joins TRBV5-1 and TRBJ2-5; D is unresolved. Trimming removed 0 bases at V and 2 bases at J, with 8 bases between. This CDR3 has 14 residues. From germline, CDR1 is SGHRS and CDR2 YFSETQ.

V gene TRBV9 combines with J gene TRBJ2-3; 10 positions match TRBD2. Trimming cost V 3 bases and J 1 base; bases outside gene matches: 20. CDR3 length: 21 residues. Germline V gene lookup returns CDR1 SGDLS and CDR2 YYNGEE. This chain's CDR3 is CASSADPVTSGRPFRTDTQYF. In nucleotides, the CDR3 is TGTGCCAGCAGCGCCGATCCTGTGACTAGCGGGCGACCCTTCCGCACAGATACGCAGTATTTT.

J is TRBJ2-7 and V is TRBV5-1; D may be TRBD2 (5 bases). Trimming took off 0 bases at V and 3 bases at J, with 10 bases between the two ends. The CDR3 totals 14 residues. Germline V gene sequence: CDR1 SGHRS, CDR2 YFSETQ. CDR3 sequence: CASSLAPSGYEQYV. The CDR3 DNA sequence: TGCGCCAGCAGCTTGGCCCCCAGCGGCTACGAGCAGTACGTC.

In its sample, this clonotype was seen a few times. The rearrangement links TRBV6-6 to TRBJ1-2, with TRBD1 matching 9 bases. Germline trimming cut 6 bases from V and 5 bases from J; bases unmatched to any gene: 10. The CDR3 is made up of 15 amino acids. Germline V CDR1 and CDR2: MNHNY, SVGAGI (reference sequence). CDR3 sequence: CASRRSSDRGYGYTF. The CDR3 DNA reads TGTGCCAGCAGACGCTCCTCGGACAGGGGATATGGCTACACCTTC.

In its sample, this clonotype was seen a few times. The V gene is TRBV5-1, the J gene TRBJ1-1, with D tentatively TRBD1 (5 bases). Germline values: CDR1 SGHRS, CDR2 YFSETQ. The V and J ends lost 3 bases and 3 bases respectively, with 18 bases between them. The length of the CDR3 is 16 residues. This chain's CDR3 is CASSWQGLNLDTEAFF. Here the CDR3 DNA reads TGCGCCAGCAGCTGGCAGGGTCTTAACTTGGACACTGAAGCTTTCTTT.

The chain employs TRBV28 and TRBJ2-4; D call uncertain. The germline V and J ends were trimmed by 6 bases and 15 bases, with 24 bases remaining between them. Germline V gene lookup returns CDR1 MDHEN and CDR2 SYDVKM. This CDR3 spans 14 amino acids. The CDR3 DNA reads TGTGCCAGCAGCCCGAGGCCGAGACAAACGTCTTGGTACTTC. This codes for CASSPRPRQTSWYF.